Detailed here is one T cell receptor (beta chain). This sample was included in a study of blood T cell repertoires in COVID-19. Study-wide background: Sites across the United States, Italy and Spain contributed samples from acute and convalescent COVID-19. Sample material is recorded as cDNA or gDNA derived from T cells, B-cell-depleted T cells, or PBMCs.

The CDR3 spans 16 residues. V gave up 2 bases and J gave up 4 bases, with 17 bases separating them. Germline CDR1 and CDR2: ENHRY and SYGVKD. Sequenced by immunoSEQ multiplex PCR; TCRdb stores in-frame clones only, minus some. Among fewer than 200,000 clones, about 83% were seen once, and the ten largest hold roughly 19%. The receptor was derived from a woman between 70 and 85 years old who had recovered from COVID-19. The chain joins TRBV10-3 to TRBJ1-2; no clear D gene. Sequencing input: peripheral blood. The CDR3 sequence: CAISEPTRASSYGYTF. The CDR3 DNA reads TGTGCCATCAGTGAGCCGACGCGAGCCTCTAGCTATGGCTACACCTTC.